This T cell receptor (beta chain) was sequenced during a study of blood T cells in healthy people across ages. CDR3 length equals 18 residues. This clonotype showed up just a few times. For the second PCR, which ran for roughly 6 to 12 cycles, a sample-barcoded 5' primer and a J-beta primer mix were used. At least 2.5 million CDR3-containing paired-end reads were obtained per sample. One entry per CDR3 protein results from TCRdb running MiXCR on the 5' RACE reads. The sample has about 1.7 million distinct CDR3 sequences, approximately 28% seen once. This sequence joins TRBV12-1 and TRBJ1-6; the table assigns TRBD1, which was not confirmed against the DNA. TRBV12-1 is listed as a pseudogene. Sequencing used blood. This TCR came from a woman under 40 in good health. CDR3 amino acids: CASTDSQQTRLNNSPLHF. Here the CDR3 DNA reads TGTGCCAGCACGGACAGTCAGCAAACCCGTCTTAATAATTCACCCCTCCACTTT.